This T cell receptor (beta chain) emerged from a study of control samples from healthy donors and cancer patients (dated by TCRdb to the early 2020s). Counted from cysteine to phenylalanine, this CDR3 has 17 amino acids. The read is trimmed to its CDR3 DNA, 51 bases read in frame from base 1. The CDR1 and CDR2 encoded by the germline V gene are SGHTA and FQGNSA. V is reduced by 3 bases and J by 8 bases, leaving a spacing of 25 bases between them. Points on this clone: Its antigen is unknown. Base qualities are not at hand, and no much larger clone is one base apart.

The library came from the immunoSEQ multiplex PCR assay. TCRdb re-hosts the immuneACCESS table, in-frame sequences only. Its copies lack some clones; in the studies checked, an unresolved V gene accounts for under half of them, and the cause for the rest is not known. A total of about 78,000 clones appear in this sample, less than 90% of them only once. The ten largest clones capture 7.6% of the sample. The sequence joins TRBV7-2 to TRBJ1-2, with a tentative D gene TRBD1 over 5 matching bases. Sequenced input: blood. This TCR derives from a woman between 55 and 75 years old in good health. CDR3 sequence: CASSFAPIQGTRQGYTF. The bases are TGTGCCAGCAGCTTCGCCCCCATCCAGGGAACGCGTCAGGGCTACACCTTC.